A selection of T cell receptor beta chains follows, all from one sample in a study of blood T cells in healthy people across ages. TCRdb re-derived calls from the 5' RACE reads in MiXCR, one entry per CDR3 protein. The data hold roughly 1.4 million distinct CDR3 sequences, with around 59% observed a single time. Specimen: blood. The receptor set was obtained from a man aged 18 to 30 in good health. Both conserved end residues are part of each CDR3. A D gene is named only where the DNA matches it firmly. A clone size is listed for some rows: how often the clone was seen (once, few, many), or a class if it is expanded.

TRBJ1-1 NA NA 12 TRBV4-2 TGTGCCAGCAGCCAAGAATGGGGCTCAGCTTTCTTT CASSQEWGSAFF
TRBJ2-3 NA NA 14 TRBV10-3 TGTGCCATCAGTGTCGGGGGCGGCACAGATACGCAGTATTTT CAISVGGGTDTQYF
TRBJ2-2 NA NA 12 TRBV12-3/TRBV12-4 TGTGCCAGCAGTCCCAGGACCGGGGAGCTGTTTTTT CASSPRTGELFF
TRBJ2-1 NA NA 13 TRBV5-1 TGCGCCAGTACCGTGGGGGGATACAATGAGCAGTTCTTC CASTVGGYNEQFF
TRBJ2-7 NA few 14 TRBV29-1 TGCAGCGTGAACAGGGGGACGGCGGGAGACGAGCAGTACTTC CSVNRGTAGDEQYF
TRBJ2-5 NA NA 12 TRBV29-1 TGCAGCGTTGGGGACATTAAAGAGACCCAGTACTTC CSVGDIKETQYF
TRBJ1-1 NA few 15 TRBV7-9 TGTGCCAGCAGCTCAAACCGGGACAAAAGGACTGAAGCTTTCTTT CASSSNRDKRTEAFF
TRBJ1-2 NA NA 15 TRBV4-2 TGTGCCAGCAGCCGAGGTGCTAACAGGGATTATGGCTACACCTTC CASSRGANRDYGYTF
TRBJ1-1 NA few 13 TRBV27 TGTGCCAGTAGTTTGTCCACGGGGAATGAAGCTTTCTTT CASSLSTGNEAFF
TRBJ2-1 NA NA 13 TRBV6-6 TGTGCCAGCAGTTACTCTCCCCAGAATGAGCAGTTCTTC CASSYSPQNEQFF
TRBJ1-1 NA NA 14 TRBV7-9 TGTGCCAGCAGCCGTGAACCGGTTAACACTGAAGCTTTCTTT CASSREPVNTEAFF
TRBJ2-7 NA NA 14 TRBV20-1 TGCAGTGCAATGACAGGGAGGAGCTCCTACGAGCAGTACTTC CSAMTGRSSYEQYF
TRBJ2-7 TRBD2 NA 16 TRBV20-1 TGCAGTGCTAGAGGGCCGACTAGCGGTGAGGAATACGAGCAGTACTTC CSARGPTSGEEYEQYF
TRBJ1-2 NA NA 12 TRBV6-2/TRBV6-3 TGTGCCAGCAGTGGATACCGGGCGGGCTACACCTTC CASSGYRAGYTF
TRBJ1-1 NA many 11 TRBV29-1 TGCAGCGTTGGGGGGGACACTGAAGCTTTCTTT CSVGGDTEAFF
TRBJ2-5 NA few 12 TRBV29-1 TGCAGCGTTCCGAGGGGGGAAGAGACCCAGTACTTC CSVPRGEETQYF
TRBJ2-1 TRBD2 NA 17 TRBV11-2 TGTGCCAGCAGCCTAAGACTAGCGGGAGAGTTACGGAATGAGCAGTTCTTC CASSLRLAGELRNEQFF
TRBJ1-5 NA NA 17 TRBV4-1 TGCGCCAGCAGCCAAGGGGGGTGGCAACCGGGGGATCAGCCCCAGCATTTT CASSQGGWQPGDQPQHF
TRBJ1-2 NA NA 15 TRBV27 TGTGCCAGCAGTTCCAACCCCAGGGGTCTCTACGGCTACACCTTC CASSSNPRGLYGYTF
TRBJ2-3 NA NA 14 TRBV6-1 TGTGCCAGCAGGTCCAGGGGATTCACAGATACGCAGTATTTT CASRSRGFTDTQYF
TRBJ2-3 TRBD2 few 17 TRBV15 TGTGCCACCAGCAGCAGGTACGCGGGAGAGAAAGAAGATACGCAGTATTTT CATSSRYAGEKEDTQYF
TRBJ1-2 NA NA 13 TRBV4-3 TGCGCCAGCAGCCAAGATCCGGCGTCTGGCTACACCTTC CASSQDPASGYTF
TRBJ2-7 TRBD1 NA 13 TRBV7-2 TGTGCCAGCAGCTGGGACAGATTCTACAAGCAGTACTTC CASSWDRFYKQYF
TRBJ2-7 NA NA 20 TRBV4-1 TGCGCCAGCAGCCAAGTTGCATCAAGAAGCGGGACAGCTAGCTCCTACGAGCAGTACTTC CASSQVASRSGTASSYEQYF
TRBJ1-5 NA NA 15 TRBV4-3 TGCGCCAGCAGCCAAGAAAGGGTCTCAATTCAGCCCCAGCATTTT CASSQERVSIQPQHF
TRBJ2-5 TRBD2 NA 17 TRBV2 TGTGCCAGCAGCCCCTTATTAGCGGGGACGTTCCAAGAGACCCAGTACTTC CASSPLLAGTFQETQYF
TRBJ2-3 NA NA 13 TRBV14 TGTGCCAGCAGCCAAGTAGGGAAAGATACGCAGTATTTT CASSQVGKDTQYF
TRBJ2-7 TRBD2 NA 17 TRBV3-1 TGTGCCAGCAGCCAAGATTCAGCGGGAGCCCTCTCCTACGAGCAGTACTTC CASSQDSAGALSYEQYF
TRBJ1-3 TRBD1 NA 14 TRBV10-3 TGTGCCACGCAGACAGGGCGATACGGAAACACCATATATTTT CATQTGRYGNTIYF
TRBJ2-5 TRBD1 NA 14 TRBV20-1 TGCAGTGCTAGTAAGACAGGGAATGAAGAGACCCAGTACTTC CSASKTGNEETQYF
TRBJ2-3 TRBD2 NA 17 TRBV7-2 TGTGCCAGCAGCCGCGGGGGTAGCGGGGTTAGCACAGATACGCAGTATTTT CASSRGGSGVSTDTQYF
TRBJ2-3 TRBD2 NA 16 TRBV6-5 TGTGCCAGCAGTTACAGAGGCGGGGGACTAACAGATACGCAGTATTTT CASSYRGGGLTDTQYF
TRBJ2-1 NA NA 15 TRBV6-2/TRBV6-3 TGTGCCAGCAGGCCTCCGGGGGGCCCCATTGGTGAGCAGTTCTTC CASRPPGGPIGEQFF
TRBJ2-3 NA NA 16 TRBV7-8 TGTGCCAGCAGCTTAGACTATGGTCAGAGCACAGATACGCAGTATTTT CASSLDYGQSTDTQYF
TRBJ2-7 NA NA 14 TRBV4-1 TGCGCCAGCAGCCAAGCGTGGACGGACTACGAGCAGTACTTC CASSQAWTDYEQYF
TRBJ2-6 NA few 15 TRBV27 TGTGCCAGCAGTTTCACAGGTGCTGGGGCCAACGTCCTGACTTTC CASSFTGAGANVLTF
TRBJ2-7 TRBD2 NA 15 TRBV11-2 TGTGCCAGCACTCCCTTTAGCGGGGGGACAAGCGAGCAGTACTTC CASTPFSGGTSEQYF
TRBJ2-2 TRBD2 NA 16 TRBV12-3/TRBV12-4 TGTGCCAGCAGCCCCCTGGCTAGCGGAAACACCGGGGAGCTGTTTTTT CASSPLASGNTGELFF
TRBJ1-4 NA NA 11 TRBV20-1 TGCAGTGCTAGGGACGGACAGCTGCTGTTTTTT CSARDGQLLFF
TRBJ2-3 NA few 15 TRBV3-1 TGTGCCAGCAGGTCCACAGGGGCCGCGGGAGGCACGCAGTATTTT CASRSTGAAGGTQYF
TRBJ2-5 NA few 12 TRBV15 TGTGCCACCAGCAGAGATTTTGTGACCCAGTACTTC CATSRDFVTQYF
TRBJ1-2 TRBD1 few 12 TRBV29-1 TGCAGCGAGACAGGGGGGCTCGATGGCTACACCTTC CSETGGLDGYTF
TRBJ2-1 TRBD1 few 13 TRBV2 TGTGCCAGTGGACAGGCGATTTACAATGAGCAGTTCTTC CASGQAIYNEQFF
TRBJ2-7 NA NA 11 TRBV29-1 TGCAGCGGGAGGGGGCGCGACGAGCAGTACTTC CSGRGRDEQYF